This T cell receptor beta chain was profiled in a study of shared clonotypes between healthy human individuals. General study points: It was only blood that was sampled, and tissue repertoires likely differ. Although depth was large, rarefaction showed that sequencing of the sorted subsets was incomplete.

A word on this clone: Its antigen is as yet unknown.

Only in-frame clones appear in the TCRdb table, and some are missing; sequencing was by immunoSEQ multiplex PCR. The repertoire holds about 2,200,000 clones, with more than 85% as singletons. This CDR3 region has 16 residues. From germline, CDR1 is MNHEY and CDR2 SVGAGI. The V and J ends lost 4 bases and 3 bases respectively, with 19 bases between them. Naive CD8 cells were CD45RO-negative, positively selected for CCR7, excluding terminally differentiated effector memory CD45RA+ cells. Donors were healthy HIV-negative adults without recent acute infections or vaccinations. Everyone who donated was a Caucasian adult who lived in Nashville, Tennessee.

The rearrangement joins TRBV6-5 to TRBJ2-7; TRBD2 is a possible D gene (6 bases). The sequenced sample consisted of naive CD8+ T cells from PBMCs. The clonotype originates from a man aged 18 to 35 in good health. Some clones in this sample may be carry-over from other donors' samples. The CDR3 here is CASSFGTSPGGYEQYF. In DNA form, the CDR3 reads TGTGCCAGCAGTTTCGGGACTTCACCCGGGGGCTACGAGCAGTACTTC.